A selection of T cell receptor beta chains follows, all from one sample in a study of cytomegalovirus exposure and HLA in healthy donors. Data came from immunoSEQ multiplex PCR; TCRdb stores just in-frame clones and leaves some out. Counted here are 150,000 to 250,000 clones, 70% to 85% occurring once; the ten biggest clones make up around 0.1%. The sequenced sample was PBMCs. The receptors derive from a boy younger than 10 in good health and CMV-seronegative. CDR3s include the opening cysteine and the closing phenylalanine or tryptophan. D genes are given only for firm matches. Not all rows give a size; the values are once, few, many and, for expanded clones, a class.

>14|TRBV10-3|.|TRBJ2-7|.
CAISEPGVSYEQYF
TGTGCCATCAGTGAACCAGGGGTCTCCTACGAGCAGTACTTC
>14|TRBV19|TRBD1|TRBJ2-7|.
CASSRVGQGYEQYF
TGTGCCAGTAGTAGAGTGGGACAGGGATACGAGCAGTACTTC
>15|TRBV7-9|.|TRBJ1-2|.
CSSSPTVAPNYGYTF
TGTTCCAGCAGCCCAACAGTCGCTCCTAACTATGGCTACACCTTC
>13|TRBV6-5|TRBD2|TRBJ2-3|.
CASRTSGTDTQYF
TGTGCCAGTCGGACTAGCGGCACAGATACGCAGTATTTT
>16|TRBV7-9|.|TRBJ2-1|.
CASSLGRQVVSNEQFF
TGTGCCAGCAGCCTAGGGCGACAGGTTGTGTCGAATGAGCAGTTCTTC
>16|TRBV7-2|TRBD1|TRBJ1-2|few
CASSTYSGTDLYGYTF
TGTGCCAGCAGCACCTACTCCGGGACAGACCTCTATGGCTACACCTTC
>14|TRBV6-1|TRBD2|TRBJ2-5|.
CASSKGTSRQTQYF
TGTGCCAGCAGCAAGGGGACTAGCCGCCAGACCCAGTACTTC
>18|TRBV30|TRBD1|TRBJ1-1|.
CAWSGRRGISLVNTEAFF
TGTGCCTGGAGTGGTCGCAGGGGGATTTCTCTGGTGAACACTGAAGCTTTCTTT
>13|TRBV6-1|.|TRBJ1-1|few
CASSDGANTEAFF
TGTGCCAGCAGTGATGGGGCGAACACTGAAGCTTTCTTT
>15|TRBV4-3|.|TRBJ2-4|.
CASSQERGSKNIQYF
TGCGCCAGCAGCCAAGAACGGGGTTCCAAAAACATTCAGTACTTC
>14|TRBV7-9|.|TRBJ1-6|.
CASSLEGNNSPLHF
TGTGCCAGCAGCTTGGAGGGGAACAATTCACCCCTCCACTTT
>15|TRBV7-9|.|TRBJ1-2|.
CASSSTYSQAYGYTF
TGTGCCAGCAGCTCAACATATTCTCAGGCCTATGGCTACACCTTC
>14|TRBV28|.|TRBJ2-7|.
CASSLSLTRYEQYF
TGTGCCAGCAGTTTGAGTCTCACCCGCTACGAGCAGTACTTC
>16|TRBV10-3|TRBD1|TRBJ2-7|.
CAISESPGQGPYEQYF
TGTGCCATCAGTGAGTCTCCGGGACAGGGACCCTACGAGCAGTACTTC
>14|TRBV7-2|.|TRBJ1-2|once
CASSSFRVSVGYTF
TGTGCCAGCAGCAGCTTCAGGGTATCGGTGGGCTACACCTTC
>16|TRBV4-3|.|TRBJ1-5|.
CASSQVWGRGSQPQHF
TGCGCCAGCAGCCAAGTTTGGGGCCGGGGGAGTCAGCCCCAGCATTTT
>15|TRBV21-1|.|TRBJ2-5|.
CASSRPGVIQETQYF
TGTGCCAGCAGCAGACCCGGGGTAATTCAAGAGACCCAGTACTTC
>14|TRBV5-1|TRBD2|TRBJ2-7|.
CASRRTSPSYEQYF
TGCGCCAGCAGACGGACTAGTCCCTCCTACGAGCAGTACTTC
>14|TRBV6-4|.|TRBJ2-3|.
CASSGGGETDTQYF
TGTGCCAGCAGTGGAGGGGGGGAGACAGATACGCAGTATTTT
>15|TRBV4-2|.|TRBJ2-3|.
CASSQGRGSSDTQYF
TGTGCCAGCAGCCAAGGAAGGGGTAGTTCAGATACGCAGTATTTT
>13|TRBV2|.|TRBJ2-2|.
CASKDEYTGELFF
TGTGCCAGCAAAGATGAGTACACCGGGGAGCTGTTTTTT
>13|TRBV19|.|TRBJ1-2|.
CASTGAGEPGYTF
TGTGCCAGTACGGGTGCGGGGGAGCCTGGCTACACCTTC
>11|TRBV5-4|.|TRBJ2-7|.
CASSGPSEQYF
TGTGCCAGCAGCGGCCCCAGCGAGCAGTACTTC
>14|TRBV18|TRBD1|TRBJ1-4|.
CASSPDRAGEKLFF
TGTGCCAGCTCACCTGACAGGGCGGGGGAAAAACTGTTTTTT
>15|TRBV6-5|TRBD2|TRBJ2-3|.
CASSYQAGGTDTQYF
TGTGCCAGCAGTTACCAGGCGGGGGGCACAGATACGCAGTATTTT
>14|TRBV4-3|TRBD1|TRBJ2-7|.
CASSRTQGAREQYF
TGCGCCAGCAGCCGTACCCAGGGGGCGAGGGAGCAGTACTTC
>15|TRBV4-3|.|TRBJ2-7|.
CASSQERTAITEQYF
TGCGCCAGCAGCCAAGAGAGAACAGCCATTACTGAGCAGTACTTC
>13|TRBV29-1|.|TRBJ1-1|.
CSVEKLLSTEAFF
TGCAGCGTTGAGAAACTGTTGAGCACTGAAGCCTTCTTT
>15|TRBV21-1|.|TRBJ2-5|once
CAYTPGGPGKETQYF
TGTGCCTACACACCAGGGGGTCCAGGGAAAGAGACCCAGTACTTC
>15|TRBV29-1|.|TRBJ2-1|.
CSVDLGGPLANEQFF
TGCAGCGTTGACTTGGGGGGGCCCTTGGCCAATGAGCAGTTCTTC
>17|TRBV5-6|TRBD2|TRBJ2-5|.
CASSLETSGGVVETQYF
TGTGCCAGCAGCTTGGAGACTAGCGGGGGGGTGGTTGAGACCCAGTACTTC
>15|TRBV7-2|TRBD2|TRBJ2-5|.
CASSLSPGGRETQYF
TGTGCCAGCAGCTTAAGCCCGGGGGGGCGTGAGACCCAGTACTTC
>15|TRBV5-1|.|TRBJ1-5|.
CASSLSGASNQPQHF
TGCGCCAGCAGCTTGAGTGGGGCATCCAATCAGCCCCAGCATTTT
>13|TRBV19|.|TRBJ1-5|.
CASKVRVNQPQHF
TGTGCCAGTAAGGTCCGGGTAAATCAGCCCCAGCATTTT
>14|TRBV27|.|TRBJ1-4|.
CASSFQRSNEKLFF
TGTGCCAGCAGTTTCCAGCGGAGTAATGAAAAACTGTTTTTT
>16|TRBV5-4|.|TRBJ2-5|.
CASSLDRVWDQETQYF
TGTGCCAGCAGCTTGGACAGGGTCTGGGACCAAGAGACCCAGTACTTC
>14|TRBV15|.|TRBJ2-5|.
CATRGRAYQETQYF
TGTGCCACCCGCGGCAGGGCGTACCAAGAGACCCAGTACTTC
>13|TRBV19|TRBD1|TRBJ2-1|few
CASSTRQGNEQFF
TGTGCCAGTAGTACACGACAGGGTAATGAGCAGTTCTTC
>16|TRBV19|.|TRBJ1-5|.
CASSIAGRRGNQPQHF
TGTGCCAGTAGTATAGCGGGGAGAAGGGGCAATCAGCCCCAGCATTTT
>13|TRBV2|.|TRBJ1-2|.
CTSSEALRGDYTF
TGTACCAGCAGTGAAGCGCTTCGGGGGGACTACACCTTC
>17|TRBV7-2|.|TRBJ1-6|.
CASSLLKLALYNSPLHF
TGTGCCAGCAGCCTCCTTAAATTGGCTCTCTATAATTCACCCCTCCACTTT
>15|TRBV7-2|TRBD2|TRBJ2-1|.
CASSLRGGRNNEQFF
TGTGCCAGCAGCTTGCGGGGGGGCAGGAACAATGAGCAGTTCTTC